This TCR beta chain was found in a study of blood T cell repertoires in COVID-19. For the study at large: Italy, Spain and the United States were the sources of the convalescent and acute COVID-19 samples. The analysed material was cDNA or gDNA that came from T cells, B-cell-depleted T cells, or PBMCs.

Authors' methods: Amplification with reference gene primers provided the estimates of nucleated cell counts. TCRdb keeps only in-frame clones here, not all; method: immunoSEQ multiplex PCR. V and J calls and clone size are as listed in that table; D and trimming were resolved from the DNA. Of about 87,000 clones in the sample, about 83% were seen once. V was clipped by 4 bases and J by 3 bases, with 9 bases between them. The CDR3 spans 13 residues. Germline assignment: CDR1 SGHRS and CDR2 YFSETQ. What was sequenced was peripheral blood. This chain joins TRBV5-1 and TRBJ2-3; the D gene is possibly TRBD2 (6 bases). This clonotype was obtained from a woman in her 70s with acute or convalescent COVID-19. The CDR3 DNA is TGCGCCAGCAGCGTGGGACTTACAGATACGCAGTATTTT. Translated: CASSVGLTDTQYF.